What follows are 31 T cell receptor beta chains derived from one specimen sequenced in a study of CD8+ T cells in alopecia areata. The treatment here: oral pan-JAK inhibitor, 5-10 mg twice daily. Investigators isolated RNA and reverse transcribed it into cDNA to act as the sequencing template. Assay used: immunoSEQ multiplex PCR; TCRdb lists only in-frame clones, some missing. This table holds 150,000 to 200,000 clones, more than 50% found once. The source was CD4+ T cells sorted from blood, collected at week 24, from a patient treated with tofacitinib. These receptors were taken from a human donor with alopecia areata.

This sequence joins TRBV4-1 and TRBJ2-3; 10 positions agree with TRBD2. With 5 bases clipped from V and 4 bases from J, the junction kept 6 bases outside the gene matches. This CDR3 region has 15 residues. Germline assignment: CDR1 MGHRA and CDR2 YSYEKL. The DNA of the CDR3 is TGCGCCAGCAGCTCCAGCGGGGGGGTGTCAGATACGCAGTATTTT. Translated, it gives CASSSSGGVSDTQYF.

The rearrangement uses TRBV14 and TRBJ1-1; 7 bases align to TRBD1. Germline CDR1 and CDR2: SGHDN and FVKESK. With V trimmed by 5 bases and J by 4 bases, 10 bases remained unmatched. The CDR3 has 15 residues. This chain's CDR3 is CASSTLTGRSTEAFF. For the CDR3, the DNA is TGTGCCAGCAGCACCCTGACAGGGAGAAGCACTGAAGCTTTCTTT.

This chain uses TRBV9 with TRBJ2-1; 7 bases align to TRBD1. Germline CDR1 reads SGDLS; CDR2 reads YYNGEE. Germline trimming cut 0 bases from V and 2 bases from J; bases unmatched to any gene: 8. The CDR3 runs 17 residues. The CDR3 is CASSVEPHRGPYNEQFF. The CDR3 DNA reads TGTGCCAGCAGCGTAGAGCCCCACAGGGGACCCTACAATGAGCAGTTCTTC.

This clone came up a few times. The chain links TRBV30 to TRBJ2-3, with a weak D call TRBD2 (6 bases). CDR1 is GTSNPN, CDR2 SVGIG, per germline (reference sequence). The CDR3 has 16 amino acids. V lost 2 bases to trimming and J lost 1 base, with 16 bases between them. The CDR3 reads CAWSSKVASGTDTQYF. Written as DNA, the CDR3 is TGTGCCTGGAGTTCGAAGGTGGCTAGCGGCACAGATACGCAGTATTTT.

This clone was counted a few times. The gene calls are TRBV29-1 and TRBJ1-2; 9 bases agree with TRBD1. CDR3 length equals 14 residues. V trimming: 6 bases; J trimming: 4 bases; junction bases outside the gene matches: 9. The germline V gene encodes CDR1 SQVTM and CDR2 ANQGSEA. This CDR3 is CSVVLRDRAYGYTF. The CDR3 bases are TGCAGCGTCGTGCTCCGGGACAGGGCCTATGGCTACACCTTC.

The gene calls are TRBV9 and TRBJ2-5, with 8 bases that match TRBD2. Trimming at V came to 0 bases and at J to 5 bases, leaving 9 bases not matched to a gene. CDR3 size: 16 residues. The V gene's germline CDR1 is SGDLS and CDR2 YYNGEE. The CDR3 loop is CASSVDGSGVLETQYF. The CDR3 DNA reads as TGTGCCAGCAGCGTAGACGGTAGCGGGGTACTGGAGACCCAGTACTTC.

The V and J genes are TRBV30 and TRBJ1-2, with D possibly being TRBD1 (5 bases). V was trimmed by 0 bases and J by 10 bases, leaving 12 bases between them. This CDR3 has 12 amino acids. Germline V lookup: CDR1 GTSNPN, CDR2 SVGIG (reference sequence). The CDR3 nucleotides read TGTGCCTGGAGTGTTCAGGGAGTCCACTACACCTTC. Residues: CAWSVQGVHYTF. The variable domain in full, with the rest retrieved from reference TRBV30 and TRBJ1-2, is SQTIHQWPATLVQPVGSPLSLECTVEGTSNPNLYWYRQAAGRGLQLLFYSVGIGQISSEVPQNLSASRPQDRQFILSSKKLLLSDSGFYLCAWSVQGVHYTFGSGTRLTVV.

The genes are TRBV2 and TRBJ1-2, with 7 nucleotides matching TRBD1. Germline CDR1 is SNHLY and CDR2 is FYNNEI. The CDR3 runs 13 residues. V was pared by 6 bases and J by 6 bases, with 7 bases of the junction left unmatched. CDR3 sequence: CASRLTGSDGYTF. In DNA, the CDR3 is TGTGCCAGCAGGTTGACAGGGTCCGATGGCTACACCTTC.

This chain uses TRBV2 with TRBJ2-1; D is undetermined. V was cut by 1 base and J by 0 bases, with 7 bases left in between. This CDR3 spans 15 amino acids. Germline V CDR1 and CDR2: SNHLY, FYNNEI. This chain's CDR3 is CASSEGAASYNEQFF. CDR3 bases: TGTGCCAGCAGTGAAGGGGCGGCCTCCTACAATGAGCAGTTCTTC. The whole variable domain, remainder taken from reference TRBV2 and TRBJ2-1, is EPEVTQTPSHQVTQMGQEVILRCVPISNHLYFYWYRQILGQKVEFLVSFYNNEISEKSEIFDDQFSVERPDGSNFTLKIRSTKLEDSAMYFCASSEGAASYNEQFFGPGTRLTVL.

In its sample, this clone was seen a few times. This chain connects TRBV29-1 to TRBJ2-3; TRBD1 matches 8 bases. J lost 2 bases, V lost 7 bases, and 5 bases had no gene match. CDR3 size: 13 residues. Germline lookup yields CDR1 SQVTM and CDR2 ANQGSEA. The CDR3 DNA sequence: TGCAGCGCACGACAGGGGTTCACAGATACGCAGTATTTT. Amino acids: CSARQGFTDTQYF.

This sequence joins TRBV6-6 and TRBJ1-3; 10 nucleotides align to TRBD1. The CDR3 covers 13 residues. J was trimmed by 7 bases and V by 7 bases; bases with no gene match: 4. Germline-derived CDR1 and CDR2 are MNHNY and SVGAGI (reference sequence). CDR3 region: CASTRTGGNTIYF. In DNA form, the CDR3 reads TGTGCCAGCACCCGGACAGGGGGTAACACCATATATTTT.

There are a few counts of this clone. The chain has TRBV29-1 and TRBJ2-3, with 9 bases lining up with TRBD1. Trimming took 7 bases from V and 3 from J; bases not matched to a gene: 8. CDR3 length: 14 amino acids. Germline values: CDR1 SQVTM, CDR2 ANQGSEA. The CDR3 bases are TGCAGCGGTGACAGGGGGATAAGGACAGATACGCAGTATTTT. It is translated as CSGDRGIRTDTQYF.

This sequence joins TRBV5-6 and TRBJ2-1; D unclear. Germline loops: CDR1 SGHDT, CDR2 YYEEEE. Deletions cut 1 base from V and 5 bases from J, with 4 bases between. The CDR3 loop spans 12 amino acids. CDR3 sequence reads: CASSLKDNEQFF. The CDR3 DNA is TGTGCCAGCAGCTTGAAGGACAATGAGCAGTTCTTC.

The V gene is TRBV30, the J gene TRBJ2-3; D not resolved. This CDR3 spans 11 amino acids. The germline V and J ends were trimmed by 4 bases and 6 bases, with 8 bases remaining between them. CDR1 is GTSNPN, CDR2 SVGIG, per germline (reference sequence). The CDR3 nucleotides read TGTGCCTGGACCATAGAGGATACGCAGTATTTT. This gives the protein CAWTIEDTQYF. The entire variable domain, with the rest obtained from reference TRBV30 and TRBJ2-3, is as follows: SQTIHQWPATLVQPVGSPLSLECTVEGTSNPNLYWYRQAAGRGLQLLFYSVGIGQISSEVPQNLSASRPQDRQFILSSKKLLLSDSGFYLCAWTIEDTQYFGPGTRLTVL.

Concerning this clone: The sample carries other DNA sequences with the same CDR3. The chain links TRBV2 to TRBJ1-1, with 7 nucleotides matching TRBD1. The CDR3 is 14 amino acids. Germline CDR1 is SNHLY and CDR2 is FYNNEI. J was trimmed by 1 base and V by 6 bases; bases with no gene match: 5. The CDR3 loop reads CASSVQGTNTEAFF. In DNA, the CDR3 is TGTGCCAGCAGCGTACAGGGGACGAACACTGAAGCTTTCTTT.

The sample holds a few counts of this clone. J is TRBJ2-1 and V is TRBV7-9; D is perhaps TRBD2 (7 bases). The CDR3 covers 15 residues. Per germline, CDR1 SEHNR and CDR2 FQNEAQ (reference sequence). The V end was cut by 3 bases, the J end by 5 bases, with 14 bases between. The CDR3 DNA follows: TGTGCCAGCAGCTTTAGAGGGGGGGCGAACAATGAGCAGTTCTTC. Amino acids: CASSFRGGANNEQFF.

This chain connects TRBV29-1 to TRBJ1-1; D uncertain. Trimming shortened V by 6 bases and J by 3 bases, and 17 bases separated the two germline ends. This CDR3 contains 14 residues. Per germline, CDR1 SQVTM and CDR2 ANQGSEA. The CDR3 DNA is TGCAGCGTCCTTACGGTAACGCCCTACACTGAAGCTTTCTTT. It codes for CSVLTVTPYTEAFF.

The gene calls are TRBV27 and TRBJ2-7; 10 positions match TRBD2. This CDR3 has 17 amino acids. CDR1 and CDR2 from the germline V gene are MNHEY and SMNVEV (reference sequence). Unmatched junction bases numbered 11, after V lost 4 bases and J lost 2 bases. This CDR3 is CASSSNKLAGRTYEQYF. CDR3 coding DNA: TGTGCCAGCAGTTCCAACAAACTAGCGGGGCGAACCTACGAGCAGTACTTC.

The V call is TRBV2, the J call TRBJ2-7; TRBD2 matches 7 bases. From germline, CDR1 is SNHLY and CDR2 FYNNEI. The CDR3 spans 14 residues. Trimming removed 5 bases from V and 0 bases from J; junction bases left unmatched: 4. The CDR3 is CASSLGLLSYEQYF. CDR3 DNA: TGTGCCAGCAGTTTGGGACTACTCTCCTACGAGCAGTACTTC.

This chain links TRBV2 with TRBJ2-2, with 8 nucleotides matching TRBD2. CDR1 is SNHLY and CDR2 is FYNNEI in the germline V gene. V lost 6 bases and J lost 5; bases outside the gene matches: 5. CDR3 length: 14 residues. The CDR3 sequence: CASSPAGVTGELFF. The CDR3 bases are TGTGCCAGCAGCCCAGCGGGGGTAACCGGGGAGCTGTTTTTT.

J is TRBJ1-1 and V is TRBV9; no clear D. Germline lookup yields CDR1 SGDLS and CDR2 YYNGEE. V lost 4 bases and J 0 bases, leaving 13 bases between the germline ends. The CDR3 sequence is 15 residues long. This CDR3 reads CASSPRPALNTEAFF. DNA of the CDR3: TGTGCCAGCAGCCCGAGACCAGCCTTGAACACTGAAGCTTTCTTT.

Note on this clone: The junction differs from germline at one of its ends, possibly a read error. The chain carries TRBV30 and TRBJ2-2, with D possibly being TRBD1 (6 bases). The CDR3 has 13 residues. The germline gives CDR1 GTSNPN, CDR2 SVGIG (reference sequence). DNA for the CDR3: TGTGCCTGGAGTACCCAGGGGTCCGGGGAGCCGTTTTTT. Translating gives CAWSTQGSGEPFF.

The chain links TRBV7-9 to TRBJ1-6; D call uncertain. The CDR3 has 13 amino acids. The V and J ends lost 3 bases and 6 bases respectively, with 6 bases between them. Germline values: CDR1 SEHNR, CDR2 FQNEAQ (reference sequence). This CDR3 reads CASSFDPNSPLHF. CDR3 coding DNA: TGTGCCAGCAGCTTTGACCCTAATTCACCCCTCCACTTT.

The rearrangement links TRBV10-3 to TRBJ2-1; 14 bases are shared with TRBD2. The ends lost 4 bases at V and 0 bases at J; junction bases unmatched: 14. This CDR3 has 21 amino acids. Germline values: CDR1 ENHRY, CDR2 SYGVKD. The DNA of the CDR3 is TGTGCCATCAGTGCCCACAGGGGACTAGCGGGGGATAATCGCTCCTACAATGAGCAGTTCTTC. Encoded protein: CAISAHRGLAGDNRSYNEQFF.

This chain joins TRBV5-1 and TRBJ1-1; D unresolved. The CDR3 has 17 residues. The V end lost 3 bases, the J end lost 0 bases, and 18 bases lay between the germline ends. Germline assignment: CDR1 SGHRS and CDR2 YFSETQ. In DNA form, the CDR3 reads TGCGCCAGCAGCTGGTCGGGTTTGGTGGGAATGAACACTGAAGCTTTCTTT. Residues: CASSWSGLVGMNTEAFF.

The chain combines TRBV29-1 with TRBJ2-7; unclear D gene. This CDR3 contains 12 residues. V lost 4 bases and J 2 bases, leaving 9 bases between the germline ends. Germline assignment: CDR1 SQVTM and CDR2 ANQGSEA. The CDR3 coding sequence is TGCAGCGTTGCCCCCGGAGCCTACGAGCAGTACTTC. The encoded protein is CSVAPGAYEQYF.

This clone was detected a few times. The CDR3: CATSRDGGGSYEQYF. The CDR3, as DNA: TGTGCCACCAGCAGAGATGGGGGTGGCAGCTACGAGCAGTACTTC. The V gene is TRBV15, the J gene TRBJ2-7; possibly TRBD1 or TRBD2 for D (5 bases each). The CDR3 has 15 residues. The germline V and J ends were trimmed by 0 bases and 3 bases, with 12 bases remaining between them. Germline CDR1 LNHNV, CDR2 YYDKDF (reference sequence).

This sequence joins TRBV29-1 and TRBJ1-3; D might be TRBD1 (5 bases). Trimming took off 7 bases at V and 0 bases at J, with 10 bases between the two ends. The CDR3 totals 13 residues. Germline CDR1 is SQVTM and CDR2 is ANQGSEA. CDR3 protein: CSARGGSGNTIYF. CDR3 DNA: TGCAGCGCCCGGGGGGGCTCTGGAAACACCATATATTTT.

DNA of the CDR3: TGTGCCAGCAGTTACTCGAGGCAGGGGGGCAATTCACCCCTCCACTTT. Amino acid sequence: CASSYSRQGGNSPLHF. The chain uses TRBV6-6 and TRBJ1-6; TRBD1 matches 7 bases. This CDR3 region has 16 residues. V trimming: 0 bases; J trimming: 7 bases; junction bases outside the gene matches: 6. Germline V gene lookup returns CDR1 MNHNY and CDR2 SVGAGI (reference sequence).

In its sample, this clone was seen a few times. The chain joins TRBV27 to TRBJ1-2, with D perhaps matching TRBD1 (5 bases). Germline CDR1 and CDR2: MNHEY and SMNVEV (reference sequence). V was cut by 3 bases and J by 6 bases, with 26 bases left in between. The CDR3 is made up of 18 amino acids. The CDR3 is CASSFALGRGKERNGYTF. The CDR3 DNA reads as TGTGCCAGCAGTTTTGCTTTGGGGAGGGGCAAGGAGAGAAATGGCTACACCTTC.

There are a few counts of this clone. V usage is TRBV7-9 and J usage is TRBJ2-1; no firm D call. The CDR3 covers 16 residues. Trimming removed 3 bases from V and 4 bases from J, with 16 bases in between. Germline-derived CDR1 and CDR2 are SEHNR and FQNEAQ (reference sequence). Here the CDR3 reads CASSLRQRQEYNEQFF. CDR3 bases: TGTGCCAGCAGCTTGCGTCAGAGGCAGGAATACAATGAGCAGTTCTTC.